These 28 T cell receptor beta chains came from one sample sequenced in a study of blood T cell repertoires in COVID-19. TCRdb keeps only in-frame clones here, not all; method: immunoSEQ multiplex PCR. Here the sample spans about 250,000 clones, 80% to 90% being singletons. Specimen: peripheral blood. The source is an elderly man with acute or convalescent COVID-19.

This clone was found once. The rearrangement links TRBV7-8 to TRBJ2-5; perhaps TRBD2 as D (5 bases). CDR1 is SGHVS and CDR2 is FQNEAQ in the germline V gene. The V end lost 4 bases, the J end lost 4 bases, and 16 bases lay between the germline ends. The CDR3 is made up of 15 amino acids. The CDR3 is CASSWAGYAGETQYF. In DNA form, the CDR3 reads TGTGCCAGCAGCTGGGCGGGCTACGCCGGAGAGACCCAGTACTTC.

CDR3 sequence reads: CASSADRGLTTRQINQPQHF. The CDR3 nucleotides read TGTGCCAGCAGTGCGGACAGGGGATTGACCACGCGCCAGATTAATCAGCCCCAGCATTTT. The chain employs TRBV6-1 and TRBJ1-5, with 9 positions matching TRBD1. Trimming cost V 4 bases and J 4 bases; bases outside gene matches: 20. The CDR3 is made up of 20 amino acids. Looked up from germline, CDR1 is MNHNS and CDR2 is SASEGT.

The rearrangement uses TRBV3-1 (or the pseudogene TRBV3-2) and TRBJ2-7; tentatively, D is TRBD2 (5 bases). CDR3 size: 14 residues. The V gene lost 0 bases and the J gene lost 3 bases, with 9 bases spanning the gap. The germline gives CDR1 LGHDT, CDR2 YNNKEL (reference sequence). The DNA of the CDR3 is TGTGCCAGCAGCCAAGACTACGGGAACTACGAGCAGTACTTC. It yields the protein CASSQDYGNYEQYF.

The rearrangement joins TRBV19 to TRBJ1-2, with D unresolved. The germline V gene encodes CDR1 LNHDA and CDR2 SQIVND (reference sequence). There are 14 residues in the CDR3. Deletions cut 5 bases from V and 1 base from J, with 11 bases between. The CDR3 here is CASSPSNYNYGYTF. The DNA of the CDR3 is TGTGCCAGTAGTCCTTCCAACTATAACTATGGCTACACCTTC.

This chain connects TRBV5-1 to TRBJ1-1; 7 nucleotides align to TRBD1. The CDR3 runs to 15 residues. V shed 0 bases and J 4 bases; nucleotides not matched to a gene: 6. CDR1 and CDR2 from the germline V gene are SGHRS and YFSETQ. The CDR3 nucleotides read TGCGCCAGCAGCTTGGTGGCAGGGGGAGCCACTGAAGCTTTCTTT. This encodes CASSLVAGGATEAFF.

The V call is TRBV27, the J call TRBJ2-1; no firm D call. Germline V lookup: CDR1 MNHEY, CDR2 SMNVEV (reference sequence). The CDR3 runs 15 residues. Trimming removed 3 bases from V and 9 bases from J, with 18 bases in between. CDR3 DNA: TGTGCCAGCAGTTTTATTACTTCAGCGTGGAGTGAGCAGTTCTTC. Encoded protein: CASSFITSAWSEQFF.

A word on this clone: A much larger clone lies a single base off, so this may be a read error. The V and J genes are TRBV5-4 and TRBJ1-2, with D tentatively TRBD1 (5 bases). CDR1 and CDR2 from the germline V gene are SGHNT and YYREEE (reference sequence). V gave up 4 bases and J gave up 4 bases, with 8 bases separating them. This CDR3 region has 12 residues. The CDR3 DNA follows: TGTGCCAGCAGCGACGACAGCTATGGCTACACCTTC. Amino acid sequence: CASSDDSYGYTF. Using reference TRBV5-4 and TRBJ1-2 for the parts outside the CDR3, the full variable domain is ETGVTQSPTHLIKTRGQQVTLRCSSQSGHNTVSWYQQALGQGPQFIFQYYREEENGRGNFPPRFSGLQFPNYSSELNVNALELDDSALYLCASSDDSYGYTFGSGTRLTVV.

The CDR3 loop is CASSQATVNTEAFF. The CDR3 region has the DNA TGTGCCAGCAGCCAAGCCACGGTGAACACTGAAGCTTTCTTT. The chain joins TRBV3-1 (or the pseudogene TRBV3-2) to TRBJ1-1; D is uncertain. Trimming cost V 1 base and J 0 bases, with 6 bases left between them. This CDR3 region has 14 residues. CDR1 and CDR2 from the germline V gene are LGHDT and YNNKEL (reference sequence).

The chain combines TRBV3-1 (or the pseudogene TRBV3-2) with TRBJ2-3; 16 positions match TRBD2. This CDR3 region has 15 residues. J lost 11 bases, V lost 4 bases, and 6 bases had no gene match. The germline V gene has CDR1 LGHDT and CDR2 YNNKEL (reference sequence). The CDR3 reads CASSPPGLAGGLQYF. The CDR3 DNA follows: TGTGCCAGCAGCCCCCCGGGACTAGCGGGGGGGTTGCAGTATTTT.

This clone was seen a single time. CDR3 region: CASSPGRGLPYEQYF. As DNA, the CDR3 is TGTGCCAGCAGCCCCGGAAGGGGGTTGCCCTACGAGCAGTACTTC. The V and J genes are TRBV7-9 and TRBJ2-7, with D possibly matching TRBD1 (6 bases). Per the germline V gene, CDR1 is SEHNR and CDR2 is FQNEAQ (reference sequence). The length of the CDR3 is 15 residues. Trimming stripped 5 bases from V and 2 bases from J, with 16 bases between.

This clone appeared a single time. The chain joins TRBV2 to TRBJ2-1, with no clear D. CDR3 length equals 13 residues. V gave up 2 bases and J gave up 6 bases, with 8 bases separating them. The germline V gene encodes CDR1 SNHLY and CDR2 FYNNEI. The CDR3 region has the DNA TGTGCCAGCAGTGAATCCTCTTCCAATGAGCAGTTCTTC. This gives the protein CASSESSSNEQFF.

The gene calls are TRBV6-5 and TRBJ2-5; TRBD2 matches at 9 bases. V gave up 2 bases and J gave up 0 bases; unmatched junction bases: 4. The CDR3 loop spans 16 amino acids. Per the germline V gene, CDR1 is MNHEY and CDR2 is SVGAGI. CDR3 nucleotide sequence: TGTGCCAGCAGTTACCTCGCGGGAGGGTACCAAGAGACCCAGTACTTC. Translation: CASSYLAGGYQETQYF.

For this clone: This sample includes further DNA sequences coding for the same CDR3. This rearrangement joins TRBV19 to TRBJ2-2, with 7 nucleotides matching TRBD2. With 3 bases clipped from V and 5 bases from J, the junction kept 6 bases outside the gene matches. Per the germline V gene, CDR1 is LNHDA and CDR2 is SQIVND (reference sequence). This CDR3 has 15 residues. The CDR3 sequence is CASSIGQGGTGELFF. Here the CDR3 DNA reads TGTGCCAGTAGTATCGGCCAGGGAGGGACCGGGGAGCTGTTTTTT. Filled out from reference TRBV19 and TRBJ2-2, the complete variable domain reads DGGITQSPKYLFRKEGQNVTLSCEQNLNHDAMYWYRQDPGQGLRLIYYSQIVNDFQKGDIAEGYSVSREKKESFPLTVTSAQKNPTAFYLCASSIGQGGTGELFFGEGSRLTVL.

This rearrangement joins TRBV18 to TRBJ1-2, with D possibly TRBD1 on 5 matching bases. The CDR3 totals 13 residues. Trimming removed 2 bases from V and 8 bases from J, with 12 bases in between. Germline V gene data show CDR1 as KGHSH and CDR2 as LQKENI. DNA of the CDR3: TGTGCCAGCTCACCAGCTAAAGGGGAAGGCTACACCTTC. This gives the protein CASSPAKGEGYTF. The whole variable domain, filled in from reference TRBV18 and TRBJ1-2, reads NAGVMQNPRHLVRRRGQEARLRCSPMKGHSHVYWYRQLPEEGLKFMVYLQKENIIDESGMPKERFSAEFPKEGPSILRIQQVVRGDSAAYFCASSPAKGEGYTFGSGTRLTVV.

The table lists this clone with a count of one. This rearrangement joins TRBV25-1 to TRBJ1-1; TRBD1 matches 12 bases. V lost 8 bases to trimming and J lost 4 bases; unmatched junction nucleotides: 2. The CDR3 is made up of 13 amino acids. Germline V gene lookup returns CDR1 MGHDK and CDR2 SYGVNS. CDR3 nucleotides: TGTGCCAGCGTGGGACAGGGGGCCACTGAAGCTTTCTTT. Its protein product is CASVGQGATEAFF.

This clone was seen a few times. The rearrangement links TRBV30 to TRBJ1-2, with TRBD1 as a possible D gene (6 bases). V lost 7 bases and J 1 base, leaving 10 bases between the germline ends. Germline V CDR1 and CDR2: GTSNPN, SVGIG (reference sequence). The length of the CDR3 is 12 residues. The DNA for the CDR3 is TGTGCCTTTTGGACAGTTAACTATGGCTACACCTTC. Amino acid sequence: CAFWTVNYGYTF.

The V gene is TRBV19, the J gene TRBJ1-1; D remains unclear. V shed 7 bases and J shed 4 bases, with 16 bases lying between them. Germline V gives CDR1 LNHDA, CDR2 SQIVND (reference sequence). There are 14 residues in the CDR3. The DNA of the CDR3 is TGTGCCAGTAAGGATTCGAGTAGAGGCACTGAAGCTTTCTTT. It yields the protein CASKDSSRGTEAFF. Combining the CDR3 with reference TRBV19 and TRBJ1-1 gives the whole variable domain DGGITQSPKYLFRKEGQNVTLSCEQNLNHDAMYWYRQDPGQGLRLIYYSQIVNDFQKGDIAEGYSVSREKKESFPLTVTSAQKNPTAFYLCASKDSSRGTEAFFGQGTRLTVV.

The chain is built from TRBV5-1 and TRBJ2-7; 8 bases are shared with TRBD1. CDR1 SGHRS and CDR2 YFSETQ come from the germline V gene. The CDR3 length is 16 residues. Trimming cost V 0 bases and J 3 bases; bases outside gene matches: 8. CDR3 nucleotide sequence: TGCGCCAGCAGCTTGGATCAGGGGGCAATTATCTACGAGCAGTACTTC. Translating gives CASSLDQGAIIYEQYF.

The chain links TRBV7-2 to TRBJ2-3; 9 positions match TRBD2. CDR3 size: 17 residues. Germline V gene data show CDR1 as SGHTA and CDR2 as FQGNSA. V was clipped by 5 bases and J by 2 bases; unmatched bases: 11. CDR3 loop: CASSPPRGGANTDTQYF. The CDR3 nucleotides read TGTGCCAGCAGCCCTCCCCGCGGGGGGGCAAACACAGATACGCAGTATTTT.

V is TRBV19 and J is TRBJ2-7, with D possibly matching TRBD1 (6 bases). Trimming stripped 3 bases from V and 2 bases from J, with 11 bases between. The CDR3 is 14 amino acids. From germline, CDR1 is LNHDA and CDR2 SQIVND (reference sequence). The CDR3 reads CASSMTGTTYEQYF. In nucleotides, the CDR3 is TGTGCCAGTAGTATGACTGGGACAACCTACGAGCAGTACTTC.

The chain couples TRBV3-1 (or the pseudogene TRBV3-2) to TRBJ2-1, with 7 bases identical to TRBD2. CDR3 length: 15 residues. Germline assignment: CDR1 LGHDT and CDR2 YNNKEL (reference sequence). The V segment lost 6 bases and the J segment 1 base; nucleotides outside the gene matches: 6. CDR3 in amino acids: CASSRGTISYNEQFF. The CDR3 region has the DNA TGTGCCAGCAGTCGGGGGACTATTTCCTACAATGAGCAGTTCTTC.

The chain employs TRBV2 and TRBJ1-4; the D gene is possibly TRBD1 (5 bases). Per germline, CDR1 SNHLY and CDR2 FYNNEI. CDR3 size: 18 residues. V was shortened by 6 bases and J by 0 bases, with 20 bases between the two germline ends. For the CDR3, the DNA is TGTGCCAGCAGGGAGAGACAGCTCCTTTTTGCAACTAATGAAAAACTGTTTTTT. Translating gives CASRERQLLFATNEKLFF.

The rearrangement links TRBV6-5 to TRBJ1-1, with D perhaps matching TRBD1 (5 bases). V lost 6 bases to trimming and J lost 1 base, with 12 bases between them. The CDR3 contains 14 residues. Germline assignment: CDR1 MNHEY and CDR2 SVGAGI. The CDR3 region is CASSPTGGNTEAFF. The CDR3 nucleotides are TGTGCCAGCAGCCCAACGGGGGGGAACACTGAAGCTTTCTTT.

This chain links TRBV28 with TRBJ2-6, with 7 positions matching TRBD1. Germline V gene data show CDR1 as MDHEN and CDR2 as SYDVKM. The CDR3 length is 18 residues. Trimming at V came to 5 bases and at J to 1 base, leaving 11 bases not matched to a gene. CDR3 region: CASSPPGTVPSGANVLTF. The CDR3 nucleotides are TGTGCCAGCAGTCCCCCCGGGACAGTTCCTTCTGGGGCCAACGTCCTGACTTTC.

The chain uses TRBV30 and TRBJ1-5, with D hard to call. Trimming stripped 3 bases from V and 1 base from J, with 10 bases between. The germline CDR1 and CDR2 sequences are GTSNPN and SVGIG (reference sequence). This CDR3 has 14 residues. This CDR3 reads CAWSNDGSNQPQHF. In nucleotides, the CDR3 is TGTGCCTGGAGCAATGACGGGAGCAATCAGCCCCAGCATTTT. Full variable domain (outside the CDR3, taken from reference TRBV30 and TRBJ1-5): SQTIHQWPATLVQPVGSPLSLECTVEGTSNPNLYWYRQAAGRGLQLLFYSVGIGQISSEVPQNLSASRPQDRQFILSSKKLLLSDSGFYLCAWSNDGSNQPQHFGDGTRLSIL.

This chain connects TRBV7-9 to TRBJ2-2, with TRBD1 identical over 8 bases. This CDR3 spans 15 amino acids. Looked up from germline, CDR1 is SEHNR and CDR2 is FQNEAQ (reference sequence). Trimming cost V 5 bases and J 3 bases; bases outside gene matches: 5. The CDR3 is CASSPGQGYTGELFF. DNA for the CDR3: TGTGCCAGCAGCCCCGGACAGGGTTACACCGGGGAGCTGTTTTTT. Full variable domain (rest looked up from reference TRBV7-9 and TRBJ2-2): DTGVSQNPRHKITKRGQNVTFRCDPISEHNRLYWYRQTLGQGPEFLTYFQNEAQLEKSRLLSDRFSAERPKGSFSTLEIQRTEQGDSAMYLCASSPGQGYTGELFFGEGSRLTVL.

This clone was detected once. The CDR3 DNA sequence: TGTGCCAGCAGTTTACGCGGGAGCTATGGCTACACCTTC. Its protein is CASSLRGSYGYTF. V and J are TRBV27 and TRBJ1-2; D not certain. The CDR3 extends over 13 amino acids. V was pared by 2 bases and J by 4 bases, with 8 bases between. Germline V gene sequence: CDR1 MNHEY, CDR2 SMNVEV (reference sequence).

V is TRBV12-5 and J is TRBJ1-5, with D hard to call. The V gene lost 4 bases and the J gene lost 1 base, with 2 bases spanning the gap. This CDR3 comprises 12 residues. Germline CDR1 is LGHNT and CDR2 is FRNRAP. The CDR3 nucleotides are TGTGCTAGTGGTTCGAGCAATCAGCCCCAGCATTTT. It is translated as CASGSSNQPQHF.